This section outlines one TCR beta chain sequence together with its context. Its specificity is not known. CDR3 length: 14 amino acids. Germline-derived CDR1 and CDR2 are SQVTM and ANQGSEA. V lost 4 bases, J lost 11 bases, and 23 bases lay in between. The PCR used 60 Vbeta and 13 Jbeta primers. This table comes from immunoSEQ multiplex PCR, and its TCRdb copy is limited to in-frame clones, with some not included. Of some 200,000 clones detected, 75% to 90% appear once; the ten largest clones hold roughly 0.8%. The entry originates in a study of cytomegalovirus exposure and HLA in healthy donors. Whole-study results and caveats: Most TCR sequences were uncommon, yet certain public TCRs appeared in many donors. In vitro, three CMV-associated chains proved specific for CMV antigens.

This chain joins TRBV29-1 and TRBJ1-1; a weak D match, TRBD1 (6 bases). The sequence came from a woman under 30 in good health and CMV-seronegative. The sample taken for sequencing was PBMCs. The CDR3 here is CSVGWEYQGRGAFF. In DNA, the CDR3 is TGCAGCGTTGGGTGGGAATATCAGGGGCGCGGGGCTTTCTTT.